Listed below are T cell receptor beta chains from one sample, sequenced in a study of blood T cell repertoires in COVID-19. Clones were read by immunoSEQ multiplex PCR, and TCRdb kept only the in-frame ones, dropping some. Among 120,000 or so clones, around 83% were seen once, and the ten largest hold about 6%. Sequences were obtained from peripheral blood. The receptor set was obtained from a man of 80 years or more with active or convalescent COVID-19. CDR3s include the opening cysteine and the closing phenylalanine or tryptophan. The D gene is left open where the match is weak. Some rows have no size entry. The others give once, few or many, or a class for an expanded clone.

>TRBD2|TRBJ2-3|TRBV11-3|.
TGTGCCAGCAGCTTAGGGACTAGCGGGGCCGCAGATACGCAGTATTTT
CASSLGTSGAADTQYF
>.|TRBJ1-6|TRBV20-1|.
TGCAGTGCTAGTCGGCAGGATAATTCACCCCTCCACTTT
CSASRQDNSPLHF
>.|TRBJ2-7|TRBV6-5|once
TGTGCCAGCCTAACCCCGGGAAAATCCTACGAGCAGTACTTC
CASLTPGKSYEQYF
>TRBD1|TRBJ2-7|TRBV18|.
TGTGCCAGCTCACCACCGGGCAGGGGGCCCCACGAGCAGTACTTC
CASSPPGRGPHEQYF
>.|TRBJ2-3|TRBV6-5|.
TGTGCCAGCAAGGGGTCAGGGGACACAGATACGCAGTATTTT
CASKGSGDTDTQYF
>TRBD1|TRBJ1-2|TRBV28|.
TGTGCCAGCAGTTTAACAGAGGGGGCTGGTGACTACACCTTC
CASSLTEGAGDYTF
>TRBD1|TRBJ1-1|TRBV29-1|.
TGCAGCGTCACAGGACAGGGGGCCGGCACTGAAGCTTTCTTT
CSVTGQGAGTEAFF
>.|TRBJ2-2|TRBV24-1|.
TGTGCCACCGGGTCCCGGGGAGGCGGGGAGCTGTTTTTT
CATGSRGGGELFF
>TRBD1|TRBJ2-3|TRBV19|.
TGTGCCAGTAGTATCGGGACAGCTAGCACAGATACGCAGTATTTT
CASSIGTASTDTQYF
>TRBD1|TRBJ2-1|TRBV7-6|.
TGTGCCAGCAGCCCGGGACAGGGGGCTTTCAATGAGCAGTTCTTC
CASSPGQGAFNEQFF
>.|TRBJ1-6|TRBV2|.
TGTGCCGGTAGCCGGGACACAAATTCACCCCTCCACTTT
CAGSRDTNSPLHF
>.|TRBJ2-3|TRBV5-4|.
TGTGCCAGCAGCCCAGACATTAGCACAGATACGCAGTATTTT
CASSPDISTDTQYF
>.|TRBJ2-7|TRBV10-3|.
TGTGCCATCAAGACGGGTGACTCCTACGAGCAGTACTTC
CAIKTGDSYEQYF
>TRBD1|TRBJ2-7|TRBV19|.
TGTGCCAGTAGTACGACAGGGGAGAACGAGCAGTACTTC
CASSTTGENEQYF
>.|TRBJ2-7|TRBV15|once
TGTGCCACCAGCAGAGATCGGGGATACTACGAGCAGTACTTC
CATSRDRGYYEQYF
>TRBD1|TRBJ1-2|TRBV13|.
TGTGCCAGCAGCTTACTCCAGGGACAGTATGGCTACACCTTC
CASSLLQGQYGYTF
>.|TRBJ2-1|TRBV6-4|.
TGTGCCAGCAGTGTGGGAGGGGGGGCGAATGAGCAGTTCTTC
CASSVGGGANEQFF
>TRBD2|TRBJ2-1|TRBV5-1|.
TGCGCCAGCAGCTTTTCTAGCGGGGGGGCCGGGCAGTTCTTC
CASSFSSGGAGQFF
>.|TRBJ1-2|TRBV7-9|.
TGTGCCAGCAGGCGGGAGGATTATGGCTACACCTTC
CASRREDYGYTF
>.|TRBJ2-6|TRBV18|.
TGTGCCAGCTCACCCGGCGTTGAGGCGAACTCTGGGGCCAACGTCCTGACTTTC
CASSPGVEANSGANVLTF
>.|TRBJ2-1|TRBV5-5|.
TGTGCCAGCAGCCCCGAACGGGGATCGCCCTTCTACAATGAGCAGTTCTTC
CASSPERGSPFYNEQFF
>TRBD1|TRBJ2-5|TRBV7-2|.
TGTGCCAGCAGCTTAGGGACAGGAGCTGGATGGGAGACCCAGTACTTC
CASSLGTGAGWETQYF
>TRBD2|TRBJ2-3|TRBV27|.
TGTGCCAGCAGTTTAGGTGGACTAGCACCAGATACGCAGTATTTT
CASSLGGLAPDTQYF
>.|TRBJ1-4|TRBV5-1|.
TGCGCCAGCAGCTCTGGAGTCGGGGGGAGTGAAAAACTGTTTTTT
CASSSGVGGSEKLFF
>.|TRBJ1-4|TRBV6-1|.
TGTGCCAGCAGTGAGGGACCGCCGGGAGGACTGTTTTTT
CASSEGPPGGLFF
>TRBD1|TRBJ1-1|TRBV6-6|.
TGTGCCACAATGGACAGGTCGAACACTGAAGCTTTCTTT
CATMDRSNTEAFF
>TRBD1|TRBJ1-4|TRBV5-6|once
TGTGCCAGCAGCTCGACAGGGGAATTCGGTGAAAAACTGTTTTTT
CASSSTGEFGEKLFF
>TRBD2|TRBJ2-3|TRBV7-3|.
TGTGCCAGCAGCTTGTCTAGCGGGGCCTCGGATACGCAGTATTTT
CASSLSSGASDTQYF
>TRBD2|TRBJ2-1|TRBV5-6|.
TGTGCCAGCAGCCCCGGGACTAGCGGGGTGAATGAGCAGTTCTTC
CASSPGTSGVNEQFF
>.|TRBJ1-6|TRBV4-3|.
TGCGCCAGCAGCCAAGATTTCCGCAGGGGAATGTCACCCCTCCACTTT
CASSQDFRRGMSPLHF
>.|TRBJ1-4|TRBV18|.
TGTGCCAGCTCACCACTGGACACAATGGGGGAAAAACTGTTTTTT
CASSPLDTMGEKLFF
>TRBD2|TRBJ2-2|TRBV9|.
TGTGCCAGCAGCGCCCGGACTAGCGGGGGTGGCGGGGAGCTGTTTTTT
CASSARTSGGGGELFF
>.|TRBJ2-1|TRBV24-1|.
TGTGCCACCAGTGATCTAGGGGTTCAGCAGTTCTTC
CATSDLGVQQFF
>TRBD1|TRBJ1-5|TRBV6-2/TRBV6-3|.
TGTGCCAGCAGTCCCCCGAAAGGGACAGCCGATTATAGCAATCAGCCCCAGCATTTT
CASSPPKGTADYSNQPQHF
>.|TRBJ2-2|TRBV10-3|.
TGTGCCATCAGTTTTTCGGCGAACACCGGGGAGCTGTTTTTT
CAISFSANTGELFF
>.|TRBJ1-2|TRBV19|few
TGTGCCAGTACCAGATCAGGGGCCGGCTACACCTTC
CASTRSGAGYTF
>TRBD2|TRBJ2-1|TRBV9|.
TGTGCCAGCAGCGTACGGGCGGAGGGACTAGCGGGGGGAAGCTCCTACAATGAGCAGTTCTTC
CASSVRAEGLAGGSSYNEQFF
>.|TRBJ1-2|TRBV2|.
TGTGCCATAATACAACAGGCTTTTGGTCTTGCGAACTATGGCTACACCTTC
CAIIQQAFGLANYGYTF
>TRBD1|TRBJ2-7|TRBV5-1|.
TGCGCCAGCAGCGGAGAGGGACAGGGAGGCGAGCAGTACTTC
CASSGEGQGGEQYF
>.|TRBJ1-1|TRBV19|once
TGTGCCAGTAGTATCTCTTATGAAGCTTTCTTT
CASSISYEAFF
>TRBD1|TRBJ1-6|TRBV7-9|.
TGTGCCAGCAGCTTCCAGACAGGGGCTAATTCACCCCTCCACTTT
CASSFQTGANSPLHF
>TRBD1|TRBJ1-1|TRBV28|.
TGTGCCAGCAGTCTCCCGGGACAGATCACTGAAGCTTTCTTT
CASSLPGQITEAFF
>TRBD1|TRBJ2-7|TRBV27|few
TGTGCCAGCAGTCCACTCAGGGGGCGCGGGATGAACGAGCAGTACTTC
CASSPLRGRGMNEQYF
>.|TRBJ2-7|TRBV5-4|.
TGTGCCAGCAGCTCTCCGACAGATTACGAGCAGTACTTC
CASSSPTDYEQYF
>.|TRBJ1-3|TRBV28|.
TGTGCCAGCCGTTTGCTTGCGGGAAACACCATATATTTT
CASRLLAGNTIYF
>TRBD1|TRBJ1-1|TRBV2|.
TGTGCCAGCAGTTCCGACAGGGCGTTGTCTGAAGCTTTCTTT
CASSSDRALSEAFF
>.|TRBJ1-6|TRBV9|.
TGTGCCAGCAGCGCCGAGGGGGGGTTAGGTTCACCCCTCCACTTT
CASSAEGGLGSPLHF
>TRBD2|TRBJ2-7|TRBV11-2|.
TGTGCCAGCAGCCCGGGAGGTCAATACGAGCAGTACTTC
CASSPGGQYEQYF
>TRBD2|TRBJ2-1|TRBV19|.
TGTGCCAGTAGTATAGCAACTAGCGGGGTATCCAGCTCCTACAATGAGCAGTTCTTC
CASSIATSGVSSSYNEQFF
>TRBD1|TRBJ2-4|TRBV5-1|.
TGCGCCAGCAGCTCGAGTTTGGACAGGGTGGGGAGAAACATTCAGTACTTC
CASSSSLDRVGRNIQYF
>TRBD1|TRBJ1-1|TRBV5-4|.
TGTGCCAGCAGCACCCCGGACAGGGCGAACACTGAAGCTTTCTTT
CASSTPDRANTEAFF